Presented here are 32 T cell receptor beta chains from one specimen sequenced in a study of blood T cells in healthy people across ages. Sample-barcoded 5' priming and a J-beta primer mix drove a second PCR of about 6 to 12 cycles. TCRdb re-derived calls from the 5' RACE reads in MiXCR, one entry per CDR3 protein. The table has some 760,000 distinct CDR3 sequences, just under 25% seen once. This sample also belongs to another study, concerning T cells of mothers and their children.

The material sequenced was blood. The origin of the receptors is a boy aged 10-17 years in good health.

The rearrangement joins TRBV2 to TRBJ1-5, with D possibly matching TRBD1 (5 bases). There are 12 residues in the CDR3. V was pared by 6 bases and J by 9 bases, with 12 bases between. Germline V gene data show CDR1 as SNHLY and CDR2 as FYNNEI. The DNA of the CDR3 is TGTGCCAGCAGCGGGGACGGGGGGCCCCAGCATTTT. It is translated as CASSGDGGPQHF. The full variable domain, rest sourced from reference TRBV2 and TRBJ1-5, is EPEVTQTPSHQVTQMGQEVILRCVPISNHLYFYWYRQILGQKVEFLVSFYNNEISEKSEIFDDQFSVERPDGSNFTLKIRSTKLEDSAMYFCASSGDGGPQHFGDGTRLSIL.

This clonotype was seen a handful of times. The chain combines TRBV28 with TRBJ2-1; D call uncertain. CDR1 is MDHEN, CDR2 SYDVKM, per germline. The CDR3 runs to 16 residues. V lost 8 bases to trimming and J lost 6 bases, with 23 bases between them. CDR3 DNA sequence: TGTGCCAGCGGTGATGGTTTTAAAAAAGAAAGCAATGAGCAGTTCTTC. Amino acids: CASGDGFKKESNEQFF.

This clonotype has more than one count but fewer than ten. The CDR3 region is CASSPTGRLAKNIQYF. The CDR3 DNA sequence: TGTGCCAGCAGTCCGACTGGAAGACTAGCCAAAAACATTCAGTACTTC. The rearrangement uses TRBV12-3 or TRBV12-4 and TRBJ2-4; no clear D. This CDR3 spans 16 amino acids. V dropped 5 bases and J dropped 0 bases, with 14 bases sitting between them.

This clonotype was seen ten or more times. The rearrangement uses TRBV20-1 and TRBJ2-1; either TRBD1 or TRBD2 may fit D (5 bases each). The ends were cut back, 8 bases at V and 0 bases at J, with 20 bases in the middle. The germline gives CDR1 DFQATT, CDR2 SNEGSKA (reference sequence). CDR3 length equals 16 residues. The CDR3 is CSSQGPLGSSYNEQFF. The CDR3, as DNA: TGCAGTTCTCAGGGCCCCCTAGGGAGCTCCTACAATGAGCAGTTCTTC.

This clonotype was seen more than once but under ten times. V gene TRBV4-2 combines with J gene TRBJ1-2, with D hard to call. Germline V gene data show CDR1 as LGHNA and CDR2 as YNFKEQ. The germline V and J ends were trimmed by 3 bases and 7 bases, with 21 bases remaining between them. This CDR3 spans 16 amino acids. In nucleotides, the CDR3 is TGTGCCAGCAGCCACCCAGGAGACGGCTCGATTTTTGGCTACACCTTC. It yields the protein CASSHPGDGSIFGYTF.

The sample holds a few counts of this clonotype. The rearrangement uses TRBV2 and TRBJ1-2; TRBD1 might be the D (5 bases). V lost 11 bases and J 0 bases, leaving 13 bases between the germline ends. This CDR3 has 13 amino acids. CDR1 and CDR2 (germline): SNHLY, FYNNEI. Here the CDR3 reads CASRRGANYGYTF. Here the CDR3 DNA reads TGTGCCTCTCGCCGAGGGGCTAACTATGGCTACACCTTC.

This chain uses TRBV27 with TRBJ1-2; D not resolved. Trimming took off 8 bases at V and 5 bases at J, with 15 bases between the two ends. Germline CDR1 reads MNHEY; CDR2 reads SMNVEV (reference sequence). This CDR3 region has 13 residues. This CDR3 is CASARKNLYGYTF. CDR3 bases: TGTGCCAGCGCCAGGAAGAACCTTTATGGCTACACCTTC.

This clonotype was seen a handful of times. CDR3 in amino acids: CSVETVREVYNEQFF. CDR3 coding DNA: TGCAGCGTTGAAACGGTTCGGGAGGTCTACAATGAGCAGTTCTTC. This chain joins TRBV29-1 and TRBJ2-1; 7 bases agree with TRBD2. The CDR3 extends over 15 amino acids. After removal of 2 bases from V and 3 bases from J, the junction contained 7 bases not matched to a gene. Looked up from germline, CDR1 is SQVTM and CDR2 is ANQGSEA.

This clonotype appeared a few times. This chain uses TRBV13 with TRBJ2-5; 7 positions match TRBD2. TRBJ2-7 explains the end of the DNA better; the J call may be wrong. CDR1 and CDR2 (germline): PRHDT, FYEKMQ (reference sequence). The CDR3 loop spans 13 amino acids. CDR3 nucleotide sequence: TGTGCCAGCGGGCGGGGGAGCTCCTACGAGCAGTACTTC. Translating gives CASGRGSSYEQYF.

Regarding this clonotype: Relative to the germline gene, one junction end is altered; a read error may explain this. The rearrangement uses TRBV18 and TRBJ2-3; no clear D. There are 15 residues in the CDR3. The germline V gene encodes CDR1 KGHSH and CDR2 LQKENI. CDR3 DNA sequence: TGTGCCAGCTCTCCACAGAGTGAGGGCACAGATACGCAGTATTTT. Translating gives CASSPQSEGTDTQYF.

This clonotype has more than one count but fewer than ten. The V gene is TRBV29-1, the J gene TRBJ2-7; 7 nucleotides line up with TRBD1. V dropped 5 bases and J dropped 6; count of bases not matched to a gene: 10. The germline V gene encodes CDR1 SQVTM and CDR2 ANQGSEA. The CDR3 has 13 amino acids. The CDR3 DNA reads TGCAGCGTTCCCGGGGCCAACAGGGGCGAGCAGTACTTC. It is translated as CSVPGANRGEQYF.

This clonotype was detected a few times. Germline is not matched at one junction end, which may reflect a read error. CDR3 residues: CASSDQRERSF. CDR3 sequence (DNA): TGTGCCAGCAGTGACCAGCGGGAGAGGAGCTTC. The genes are TRBV6-4 and TRBJ2-1, with 8 bases lining up with TRBD2. Germline V gene lookup returns CDR1 MRHNA and CDR2 SNTAGT. The CDR3 has 11 residues.

In its sample, this clonotype was seen a few times. This chain joins TRBV7-9 and TRBJ1-1; D unclear. Trimming removed 0 bases at V and 6 bases at J, with 5 bases between. The CDR3 has 12 amino acids. Germline CDR1 SEHNR, CDR2 FQNEAQ (reference sequence). This CDR3 is CASSLAMAEAFF. For the CDR3, the DNA is TGTGCCAGCAGCTTAGCCATGGCTGAAGCTTTCTTT. Based on the CDR3 plus reference TRBV7-9 and TRBJ1-1, the full variable domain is DTGVSQNPRHKITKRGQNVTFRCDPISEHNRLYWYRQTLGQGPEFLTYFQNEAQLEKSRLLSDRFSAERPKGSFSTLEIQRTEQGDSAMYLCASSLAMAEAFFGQGTRLTVV.

This rearrangement joins TRBV3-1 to TRBJ1-4; D remains unclear. The length of the CDR3 is 14 residues. CDR1 and CDR2 from the germline V gene are LGHDT and YNNKEL (reference sequence). V was clipped by 0 bases and J by 8 bases, with 10 bases between them. The CDR3 sequence is CASSQDVGGEKLFF. CDR3 nucleotide sequence: TGTGCCAGCAGCCAAGATGTTGGCGGCGAAAAACTGTTTTTT.

This clonotype has more than one count but fewer than ten. The chain carries TRBV7-9 and TRBJ2-7, with 9 bases aligning to TRBD1. V gave up 1 base and J gave up 7 bases; unmatched junction bases: 5. The CDR3 totals 14 residues. Germline CDR1 is SEHNR and CDR2 is FQNEAQ (reference sequence). The CDR3, as DNA: TGTGCCAGCAGCTTAGGGGGACAGGGAGAAGAGCAGTACTTC. Protein product: CASSLGGQGEEQYF.

There are a few counts of this clonotype. This chain links TRBV20-1 with TRBJ2-7; D tentatively fits TRBD1 or TRBD2 (5 bases each). With 0 bases removed from V and 3 bases from J, the gap between germline ends came to 12 bases. Germline V gene data show CDR1 as DFQATT and CDR2 as SNEGSKA (reference sequence). The CDR3 extends over 14 amino acids. The CDR3 DNA reads TGCAGTGCTAGAGATTCGGGGACGGACTACGAGCAGTACTTC. Its protein is CSARDSGTDYEQYF.

The CDR3 sequence is CASSPSSKGKNIQYF. DNA for the CDR3: TGTGCCAGCTCACCGTCCTCTAAGGGCAAAAACATTCAGTACTTC. The chain joins TRBV18 to TRBJ2-4; no reliable D call. V was shortened by 3 bases and J by 3 bases, with 12 bases between the two germline ends. Germline CDR1 is KGHSH and CDR2 is LQKENI. This CDR3 has 15 amino acids.

V usage is TRBV20-1 and J usage is TRBJ2-7, with 8 bases matching TRBD2. Germline loops: CDR1 DFQATT, CDR2 SNEGSKA (reference sequence). CDR3 length: 11 residues. J gave up 6 bases and V 6 bases, and 4 bases lay outside the gene matches. The CDR3 coding sequence is TGCAGTGCCGGGGGGGTTGGCGAGCAGTACTTC. Its protein product is CSAGGVGEQYF.

As regards this clonotype: As the CDR3 is not closed by the conserved phenylalanine or tryptophan, this likely results from a read error. The limits of the CDR3 on the DNA are not certain, so only TCRdb's listed CDR3 is given. This chain links TRBV20-1 with TRBJ2-7. The CDR3 is made up of 12 amino acids, end residues included. Looked up from germline, CDR1 is DFQATT and CDR2 is SNEGSKA (reference sequence). CDR3 residues: CSARDSHYEQCL.

The table lists this clonotype with a few counts. The CDR3 carries no conserved terminal phenylalanine or tryptophan, so it likely arises from a read error. This chain links TRBV27 with TRBJ2-3, with 13 bases fitting TRBD2. This CDR3 comprises 17 residues. Per the germline V gene, CDR1 is MNHEY and CDR2 is SMNVEV (reference sequence). V dropped 2 bases and J dropped 3; count of bases not matched to a gene: 5. CDR3 DNA sequence: TGTGCCAGCAGTTTAGGGGGACTAGCGGGGAATACAGATACGCAGTATCTT. Protein product: CASSLGGLAGNTDTQYL.

This clonotype was recorded a few times. The J gene is TRBJ2-7, the V gene TRBV28, with D maybe TRBD2 (5 bases). Germline CDR1 is MDHEN and CDR2 is SYDVKM. With 6 bases removed from V and 3 bases from J, the gap between germline ends came to 18 bases. This CDR3 spans 15 amino acids. CDR3 residues: CASSNPSIGDYEQYF. DNA of the CDR3: TGTGCCAGCAGCAATCCGTCCATCGGGGACTACGAGCAGTACTTC.

The chain couples TRBV3-1 to TRBJ2-4, with D possibly matching TRBD1 (5 bases). The CDR3 is 14 amino acids. Between the trimmed V and J ends, which lost 1 base and 5 bases, there was a span of 9 bases. Looked up from germline, CDR1 is LGHDT and CDR2 is YNNKEL (reference sequence). Written as DNA, the CDR3 is TGTGCCAGCAGCCAAGTCAGGGCACAAAACATTCAGTACTTC. Its protein is CASSQVRAQNIQYF.

The J gene is TRBJ2-6, the V gene TRBV12-3 or TRBV12-4; D unclear. The V and J ends lost 5 bases and 1 base respectively, with 6 bases between them. CDR3 length: 14 amino acids. The CDR3 DNA reads TGTGCCAGCAGTGGGTCTTCTGGGGCCAACGTCCTGACTTTC. Translated, it gives CASSGSSGANVLTF.

This clonotype was seen a handful of times. This chain joins TRBV18 and TRBJ2-5; 12 bases agree with TRBD1. The length of the CDR3 is 17 residues. Germline assignment: CDR1 KGHSH and CDR2 LQKENI. The trim removed 3 bases at V and 5 bases at J, leaving 10 bases unmatched. CDR3 DNA: TGTGCCAGCTCACCCGGGACAGGGGGCTCCGGGAAGGAGACCCAGTACTTC. Protein sequence: CASSPGTGGSGKETQYF. Full variable domain (rest looked up from reference TRBV18 and TRBJ2-5): NAGVMQNPRHLVRRRGQEARLRCSPMKGHSHVYWYRQLPEEGLKFMVYLQKENIIDESGMPKERFSAEFPKEGPSILRIQQVVRGDSAAYFCASSPGTGGSGKETQYFGPGTRLLVL.

For the CDR3, the DNA is TGCAGTGCTCCCCGGGACTTGGGAGAGACCCAGTACTTC. This codes for CSAPRDLGETQYF. The chain has TRBV20-1 and TRBJ2-5, with a possible D match to TRBD2 (6 bases). CDR3 size: 13 residues. V was trimmed by 5 bases and J by 4 bases, leaving 14 bases between them. Per the germline V gene, CDR1 is DFQATT and CDR2 is SNEGSKA (reference sequence).

This clonotype was counted a few times. This sequence joins TRBV29-1 and TRBJ2-2; either TRBD1 or TRBD2 may fit D (5 bases each). Germline V lookup: CDR1 SQVTM, CDR2 ANQGSEA. The CDR3 contains 13 residues. Between the trimmed V and J ends, which lost 4 bases and 3 bases, there was a span of 9 bases. DNA for the CDR3: TGCAGCGTTGTCGGGGCCCACACCGGGGAGCTGTTTTTT. This sequence encodes CSVVGAHTGELFF.

This clonotype was picked up a small number of times. The chain employs TRBV29-1 and TRBJ2-5; no clear D gene. Deletions cut 0 bases from V and 2 bases from J, with 13 bases between. The CDR3 runs 15 residues. Germline loops: CDR1 SQVTM, CDR2 ANQGSEA. In nucleotides, the CDR3 is TGCAGCGTTGAAGATCTTCGGGTTACTCAAGAGACCCAGTACTTC. It specifies CSVEDLRVTQETQYF.

Note on this clonotype: Germline is not matched at one junction end, which may reflect a read error. This sequence joins TRBV29-1 and TRBJ2-7; unclear D gene. The length of the CDR3 is 13 residues. Germline-derived CDR1 and CDR2 are SQVTM and ANQGSEA. CDR3 nucleotide sequence: TGCAGCATTGAACTCGGATCCTCCTACGAGCAGTACTTC. It translates to CSIELGSSYEQYF.

In this sample, this clonotype turned up a few times. The V call is TRBV10-3, the J call TRBJ1-6; D gene uncertain. The V and J ends lost 0 bases and 10 bases respectively, with 10 bases between them. The CDR3 is made up of 14 amino acids. Per the germline V gene, CDR1 is ENHRY and CDR2 is SYGVKD. CDR3 amino acids: CAISESGSGSPLHF. The CDR3 DNA reads as TGTGCCATCAGTGAGTCGGGCAGTGGGTCACCCCTCCACTTT.

This clonotype was observed a single time. The gene calls are TRBV10-3 and TRBJ2-5; 10 bases map to TRBD2. The tail of the sequence fits TRBJ2-1 better, so the J call may be wrong. Germline V gene lookup returns CDR1 ENHRY and CDR2 SYGVKD. The CDR3 is 14 amino acids. The CDR3 sequence is CAISGLAGVSEQFF. The DNA for the CDR3 is TGTGCCATCAGTGGCCTAGCGGGAGTTAGTGAGCAGTTCTTC.

A few counts support this clonotype. The V and J genes are TRBV7-2 and TRBJ2-5, with 9 positions matching TRBD1. Per germline, CDR1 SGHTA and CDR2 FQGNSA. The V and J ends lost 5 bases and 9 bases, in that order; junction bases with no gene match: 13. The length of the CDR3 is 15 residues. As DNA, the CDR3 is TGTGCCAGCAGCCGAGGACAGGGGACTTCCCTGCCCCAGTACTTC. Amino acids: CASSRGQGTSLPQYF. Full variable domain (rest looked up from reference TRBV7-2 and TRBJ2-5): GAGVSQSPSNKVTEKGKDVELRCDPISGHTALYWYRQSLGQGLEFLIYFQGNSAPDKSGLPSDRFSAERTGGSVSTLTIQRTQQEDSAVYLCASSRGQGTSLPQYFGPGTRLLVL.

This clonotype turned up a few times. The chain has TRBV6-1 and TRBJ2-4, with D uncertain. V was cut by 0 bases and J by 1 base, with 13 bases left in between. Germline assignment: CDR1 MNHNS and CDR2 SASEGT. The CDR3 runs to 17 residues. CDR3 DNA: TGTGCCAGCAGTGAAGCGGGTGGGATTAATGCCAAAAACATTCAGTACTTC. It is translated as CASSEAGGINAKNIQYF.